This T cell receptor beta chain was profiled in a study of blood T cells in healthy people across ages. Study-wide results and caveats: Unsorted PBMCs ruled out conclusive naive versus antigen-experienced comparison.

PCR was performed a second time for roughly 7 to 12 cycles using a sample-barcoded 5' primer and a J-beta primer mix. Each sample provided no less than 2.5 million CDR3-containing paired-end reads. A single record per CDR3 protein comes from TCRdb applying MiXCR to the 5' RACE reads. The table lists 1.5 million to 2 million distinct CDR3 sequences, roughly 43% of them singletons. The germline V gene encodes CDR1 MNHNY and CDR2 SVGAGI (reference sequence). CDR3 length equals 12 residues. V dropped 6 bases and J dropped 8 bases, with 13 bases sitting between them. The table lists this clonotype with a few counts. Its matching antigen is unknown. No fewer than 6.5 million PBMCs went into each sample. Per individual sample, total RNA of at least 5.5 micrograms was extracted.

Material for sequencing was blood. This TCR was sampled from a human donor in good health. J is TRBJ1-2 and V is TRBV6-6, with D perhaps TRBD1 (5 bases). CDR3 amino acids: CASRNEGSGYTF. For the CDR3, the DNA is TGTGCCAGCAGAAACGAGGGGTCCGGCTACACCTTC.